This TCR beta chain came from a study of blood T cells in healthy people across ages. A sample-barcoded 5' primer and a J-beta primer mix were used in a second PCR of roughly 7 to 11 cycles. A single record per CDR3 protein comes from TCRdb applying MiXCR to the 5' RACE reads. Of more than 800,000 distinct CDR3 sequences in the sample, 40% to 45% are singletons; the top ten hold approximately 17%. The CDR3 totals 15 residues. Germline V gene data show CDR1 as SGHRS and CDR2 as YFSETQ. The V segment lost 4 bases and the J segment 6 bases; nucleotides outside the gene matches: 7. Specimen: blood. This TCR was recovered from a woman aged 55-75 years in good health. This chain joins TRBV5-1 and TRBJ1-5; 10 bases agree with TRBD1. CDR3 nucleotides: TGCGCCAGCAGCGAGGAGACAGGGGGCGGTCAGCCCCAGCATTTT. This translates into CASSEETGGGQPQHF.